The entry that follows covers one T cell receptor beta chain sequence. This clonotype was seen a few times. What this receptor recognizes is not known. No clone much larger than this one lies a single base away; base qualities are absent. The data derive from a study of patients and donors after allogeneic stem cell transplantation (dated by TCRdb to 2020 to 2022). The library was built by means of RT-PCR. Sequencer: NextSeq 550. TCRdb handled the public reads itself, with Q25 trimming in fastp and clone calling in MiXCR, and kept productive beta chains. Identical CDR3 proteins give one entry, which carries the most common genes and DNA. Within this sample are about a million distinct CDR3 sequences, with roughly 18% of them counted one time only. 5% to 7.5% of the sample is held by the ten biggest clonotypes. Including cysteine and phenylalanine, the CDR3 has 15 amino acids. The DNA shown is the 45-base CDR3, in frame from base 1. Trimming accounts for 1 base at V and 7 bases at J, while the number of junction bases matched to no gene is 7. The germline V gene sets CDR1 to LGHNT and CDR2 to FRNRAP.

Rearrangement joined TRBV12-5 to TRBJ2-1; TRBD2 matches 7 bases in the middle. The receptor's source is a human donor who was either an allogeneic HSCT recipient or a stem cell or donor lymphocyte infusion donor (not recorded which). It is not recorded whose cells these are; they may come from a transplant donor. The sample was blood, either unsorted or a sorted T cell fraction (not recorded which). This receptor has the CDR3 CASGLGAGYINEQFF. The nucleotides are TGTGCTAGTGGTTTGGGAGCGGGGTATATTAATGAGCAGTTCTTC.